The 32 T cell receptor beta chains given below trace back to one sample, sequenced in a study of regulatory T cells in long-lasting Graves disease. Described time point: newly diagnosed GD, antithyroid drugs for less than 3 months. The TCR library was made from RNA that had been extracted from PBMCs in TRIzol. Researchers made TCR beta libraries by using iRepertoire HTBI primers and running Arm-PCR on CDR3 regions. TCRdb fed the multiplex PCR reads into MiXCR, producing one record per CDR3 protein. The sample lists 350,000 to 450,000 distinct CDR3 sequences; 12% were seen once. In addition, the sample was reused for a study of T cells in Graves' hyperthyroidism and ophthalmopathy.

Here the sequenced sample was peripheral blood mononuclear cells (PBMCs), taken at new diagnosis, from a patient treated with antithyroid drugs. The source is a woman aged 18-30 years with Graves disease.

This clonotype has a count of ten or more. This CDR3 reads CASSLNFPGQNNEQFF. CDR3 coding DNA: TGCGCCAGCAGCTTGAACTTTCCGGGACAGAACAATGAGCAGTTCTTC. The V and J genes are TRBV5-1 and TRBJ2-1; 7 bases fit TRBD1. Trimming at V came to 1 base and at J to 5 bases, leaving 9 bases not matched to a gene. This CDR3 contains 16 residues. Looked up from germline, CDR1 is SGHRS and CDR2 is YFSETQ.

This clonotype was found many times. The chain carries TRBV20-1 and TRBJ2-1, with 9 bases identical to TRBD2. The CDR3 is 14 residues long. Germline-derived CDR1 and CDR2 are DFQATT and SNEGSKA (reference sequence). Trimming took 4 bases from V and 3 from J; bases not matched to a gene: 4. The CDR3 loop is CSATGLASYNEQFF. The CDR3 bases are TGCAGTGCTACAGGACTAGCGAGCTACAATGAGCAGTTCTTC.

On this clonotype: This CDR3 fails to terminate in the conserved phenylalanine or tryptophan, so it likely reflects a read error. The V call is TRBV20-1, the J call TRBJ1-1; D is uncertain. Germline CDR1 and CDR2: DFQATT and SNEGSKA (reference sequence). V lost 4 bases to trimming and J lost 0 bases, with 15 bases between them. The CDR3 contains 15 residues. DNA of the CDR3: TGCAGTGCTATGGGCAGTGCGACGCTGAACACTGAAGCTTTCCTT. Its protein product is CSAMGSATLNTEAFL.

This clonotype was seen a handful of times. The V call is TRBV29-1, the J call TRBJ2-3, with 9 bases that match TRBD2. Germline V gene lookup returns CDR1 SQVTM and CDR2 ANQGSEA. This CDR3 spans 14 amino acids. With 3 bases clipped from V and 1 base from J, the junction kept 2 bases outside the gene matches. CDR3 protein: CSVEPSGGTDTQYF. As DNA, the CDR3 is TGCAGCGTTGAGCCTAGCGGGGGCACAGATACGCAGTATTTT.

Turning to this clonotype: This may be a read error: a much more frequent sequence differs by one nucleotide. This chain joins TRBV20-1 and TRBJ1-6; D remains ambiguous. CDR3 length equals 13 residues. Trimming removed 4 bases from V and 8 bases from J, with 12 bases in between. CDR1 and CDR2 from the germline V gene are DFQATT and SNEGSKA (reference sequence). CDR3 region: CSAIRTIDSPLHF. For the CDR3, the DNA is TGCAGTGCTATCAGGACTATTGATTCACCCCTCCACTTT.

This clonotype was observed at least ten times. The chain combines TRBV6-2 or TRBV6-3 with TRBJ2-7, with TRBD1 matching over 8 bases. Losses at the gene ends were 7 bases for V and 2 bases for J; bases not matched to a gene: 16. CDR3 length equals 17 residues. Looked up from germline, CDR1 is MNHEY and CDR2 is SVGEGT. CDR3 coding DNA: TGTGCCAGCATCGGCCGAGAGGGCAGGGGGCTGACCTACGAGCAGTACTTC. This translates into CASIGREGRGLTYEQYF.

This clonotype was detected a few times. The rearrangement uses TRBV15 and TRBJ1-4, with D maybe TRBD1 (5 bases). This CDR3 comprises 13 residues. With 3 bases removed from V and 6 bases from J, the gap between germline ends came to 8 bases. Germline-derived CDR1 and CDR2 are LNHNV and YYDKDF (reference sequence). CDR3 DNA sequence: TGTGCCACCAGCAGCAGGGCTGATGAAAAACTGTTTTTT. It yields the protein CATSSRADEKLFF.

J is TRBJ2-7 and V is TRBV20-1, with 9 bases aligning to TRBD2. J gave up 6 bases and V 6 bases, and 15 bases lay outside the gene matches. CDR3 size: 15 residues. Germline V gene data show CDR1 as DFQATT and CDR2 as SNEGSKA (reference sequence). CDR3 sequence reads: CSATTGGLANREQYF. Here the CDR3 DNA reads TGCAGTGCAACCACCGGAGGACTAGCGAACCGCGAGCAGTACTTC.

This clonotype was observed at least ten times. The gene calls are TRBV12-3 or TRBV12-4 and TRBJ2-3, with D tentatively TRBD2 (6 bases). Trimming stripped 6 bases from V and 0 bases from J, with 16 bases between. This CDR3 contains 16 residues. CDR3 region: CASSTFGRGSTDTQYF. The CDR3 DNA reads TGTGCCAGCAGCACCTTCGGACGGGGGAGCACAGATACGCAGTATTTT.

This clonotype has at least ten counts. V is TRBV5-1 and J is TRBJ2-4, with D perhaps TRBD1 (5 bases). The CDR3 loop spans 14 amino acids. V was shortened by 9 bases and J by 0 bases, with 13 bases between the two germline ends. Germline CDR1 SGHRS, CDR2 YFSETQ. This CDR3 is CATAMTEAKNIQYF. The CDR3 region has the DNA TGCGCCACCGCGATGACAGAAGCCAAAAACATTCAGTACTTC. The entire variable domain, with the rest obtained from reference TRBV5-1 and TRBJ2-4, is as follows: KAGVTQTPRYLIKTRGQQVTLSCSPISGHRSVSWYQQTPGQGLQFLFEYFSETQRNKGNFPGRFSGRQFSNSRSEMNVSTLELGDSALYLCATAMTEAKNIQYFGAGTRLSVL.

This clonotype was recorded many times. This chain links TRBV28 with TRBJ2-4; no clear D. Germline V gives CDR1 MDHEN, CDR2 SYDVKM. This CDR3 spans 18 amino acids. V dropped 2 bases and J dropped 0 bases, with 17 bases sitting between them. CDR3 sequence (DNA): TGTGCCAGCAGTTTAGGGATACTGAGTAGACTAGCCAAAAACATTCAGTACTTC. Protein sequence: CASSLGILSRLAKNIQYF. Full variable domain (rest looked up from reference TRBV28 and TRBJ2-4): DVKVTQSSRYLVKRTGEKVFLECVQDMDHENMFWYRQDPGLGLRLIYFSYDVKMKEKGDIPEGYSVSREKKERFSLILESASTNQTSMYLCASSLGILSRLAKNIQYFGAGTRLSVL.

There are many counts of this clonotype. This rearrangement joins TRBV7-9 to TRBJ2-1; 11 nucleotides align to TRBD1. V trimming: 7 bases; J trimming: 3 bases; junction bases outside the gene matches: 2. Germline lookup yields CDR1 SEHNR and CDR2 FQNEAQ (reference sequence). This CDR3 region has 14 residues. CDR3 nucleotides: TGTGCCAGCACCGGGACAGGGGGCTACAATGAGCAGTTCTTC. This codes for CASTGTGGYNEQFF.

In this sample, this clonotype turned up many times. The chain recombines TRBV6-2 or TRBV6-3 with TRBJ1-6, with D maybe TRBD1 (5 bases). Germline CDR1 and CDR2: MNHEY and SVGEGT. V was clipped by 7 bases and J by 0 bases, with 13 bases between them. The CDR3 spans 16 residues. In DNA form, the CDR3 reads TGTGCCAGCAAGAGGGGACGGAGCTCCTATAATTCACCCCTCCACTTT. Translating gives CASKRGRSSYNSPLHF.

CDR3 DNA: TGCAGTGCTAACCGACTAGCGGTCAACTACGAGCAGTACTTC. Protein: CSANRLAVNYEQYF. V is TRBV20-1 and J is TRBJ2-7; 9 bases fit TRBD2. The CDR3 length is 14 residues. Trimming took 4 bases from V and 3 from J; bases not matched to a gene: 7. CDR1 DFQATT and CDR2 SNEGSKA come from the germline V gene (reference sequence).

This clonotype was seen at least ten times. The chain recombines TRBV6-1 with TRBJ2-1; D remains ambiguous. The V end lost 5 bases, the J end lost 5 bases, and 7 bases lay between the germline ends. The CDR3 has 12 amino acids. CDR1 is MNHNS and CDR2 is SASEGT in the germline V gene. In DNA form, the CDR3 reads TGTGCCAGCAGTAAGTCTCACAATGAGCAGTTCTTC. This encodes CASSKSHNEQFF.

The chain links TRBV25-1 to TRBJ1-6; D remains unclear. V shed 4 bases and J shed 9 bases, with 10 bases lying between them. The CDR3 contains 13 residues. Looked up from germline, CDR1 is MGHDK and CDR2 is SYGVNS. The CDR3 protein is CASSAGSSSPLHF. Written as DNA, the CDR3 is TGTGCCAGCAGTGCCGGATCAAGTTCACCCCTCCACTTT.

The rearrangement uses TRBV7-2 and TRBJ1-3; D is perhaps TRBD1 (5 bases). Trimming shortened V by 0 bases and J by 0 bases, and 12 bases separated the two germline ends. CDR1 SGHTA and CDR2 FQGNSA come from the germline V gene. CDR3 length: 17 amino acids. Here the CDR3 DNA reads TGTGCCAGCAGCTTAGCCCCCCGGGGGGTCTCTGGAAACACCATATATTTT. Translated, it gives CASSLAPRGVSGNTIYF.

The sample holds many counts of this clonotype. The chain uses TRBV20-1 and TRBJ2-4, with D perhaps matching TRBD2 (5 bases). The CDR3 sequence is 16 residues long. V was clipped by 0 bases and J by 0 bases, with 12 bases between them. CDR1 is DFQATT, CDR2 SNEGSKA, per germline (reference sequence). The CDR3 nucleotides read TGCAGTGCTAGAGAGTACAGCGGACTAGCCAAAAACATTCAGTACTTC. Protein product: CSAREYSGLAKNIQYF.

The chain combines TRBV20-1 with TRBJ1-1; 10 bases match TRBD1. The V gene's germline CDR1 is DFQATT and CDR2 SNEGSKA (reference sequence). V shed 3 bases, J shed 4 bases, and the junction held 2 bases outside the gene matches. This CDR3 is built from 13 residues. DNA of the CDR3: TGCAGTGCTAGGCGGACAGGGGGCACTGAAGCTTTCTTT. It is translated as CSARRTGGTEAFF.

This clonotype has at least ten counts. This sequence joins TRBV13 and TRBJ2-7; possible D gene TRBD1, 7 bases. Deletions cut 5 bases from V and 2 bases from J, with 19 bases between. Germline V gene lookup returns CDR1 PRHDT and CDR2 FYEKMQ (reference sequence). The CDR3 consists of 16 residues. CDR3 sequence (DNA): TGTGCCAGCAGCCCAGATGGGCGGGACAGACCCTACGAGCAGTACTTC. Its translation: CASSPDGRDRPYEQYF.

This clonotype appeared many times. The chain carries TRBV6-2 or TRBV6-3 and TRBJ1-1; D unresolved. V was pared by 1 base and J by 4 bases, with 10 bases between. From germline, CDR1 is MNHEY and CDR2 SVGEGT. The CDR3 consists of 14 residues. The CDR3 bases are TGTGCCAGCAGTTACTGGAACCGCGGCACTGAAGCTTTCTTT. Translated: CASSYWNRGTEAFF.

V and J are TRBV7-6 and TRBJ2-7; 7 nucleotides align to TRBD1. CDR1 and CDR2 (germline): SGHVS, FNYEAQ. This CDR3 spans 13 amino acids. V lost 5 bases and J lost 2; bases outside the gene matches: 3. The CDR3 nucleotides are TGTGCCAGCAGCCGGGGACAGACCTACGAGCAGTACGTC. Protein: CASSRGQTYEQYV.

Ten or more counts support this clonotype. One end of the junction fails to match germline, which may point to a read error. V and J are TRBV13 and TRBJ2-7; weak D call: TRBD1 (6 bases). CDR3 length: 11 amino acids. Germline V CDR1 and CDR2: PRHDT, FYEKMQ (reference sequence). The DNA for the CDR3 is TGTGCCAGCAGCTTAGGCAGGGGACGCAGCTTC. The encoded protein is CASSLGRGRSF.

In this sample, this clonotype turned up many times. The CDR3 region has the DNA TGTGCCAGCAGCTTAAATACTATCTCCTACGAGCAGTACTTC. It specifies CASSLNTISYEQYF. The V call is TRBV14, the J call TRBJ2-7, with no clear D. V was pared by 5 bases and J by 0 bases, with 11 bases between. The CDR3 runs to 14 residues. The germline CDR1 and CDR2 sequences are SGHDN and FVKESK.

For this clonotype: It may be a read error: a sequence one base away is much more abundant. CDR3 sequence: CASSGGLGFYEQYV. DNA of the CDR3: TGTGCCAGCAGCGGAGGGTTAGGTTTCTACGAGCAGTACGTC. The V gene is TRBV3-2, the J gene TRBJ2-7; the listed D gene, TRBD2, was not tested against the DNA. TRBV3-2 is a documented pseudogene. CDR3 length: 14 amino acids.

Note on this clonotype: This could be a read error, since a much larger clone is one nucleotide away. The chain is built from TRBV20-1 and TRBJ2-1; 8 bases are shared with TRBD1. The CDR3 length is 17 residues. Germline loops: CDR1 DFQATT, CDR2 SNEGSKA (reference sequence). The chain's CDR3 is CSARIVRGQTPYDEQFF. The CDR3 DNA follows: TGCAGTGCTAGAATCGTCAGGGGGCAAACTCCCTACGATGAGCAGTTCTTC.

Remarks on this clonotype: A far larger clone is off by one base, so a read error is likely. The CDR3 DNA reads TGTGCCAGCAGTTACCCGGACGGTGATGGGGTCGACGAGCAGTACTTC. Its protein is CASSYPDGDGVDEQYF. The chain couples TRBV27 to TRBJ2-7; D is undetermined. The CDR3 runs 16 residues. V was pared by 4 bases and J by 5 bases, with 21 bases between. CDR1 and CDR2 (germline): MNHEY, SMNVEV (reference sequence).

This clonotype has a count of ten or more. The V gene is TRBV20-1, the J gene TRBJ2-5, with a weak D call TRBD2 (5 bases). Trimming took off 5 bases at V and 5 bases at J, with 15 bases between the two ends. The CDR3 length is 13 residues. From germline, CDR1 is DFQATT and CDR2 SNEGSKA (reference sequence). The CDR3 loop reads CSAPRGRLETQYF. Here the CDR3 DNA reads TGCAGTGCTCCCCGCGGGCGGTTGGAGACCCAGTACTTC.

This clonotype was seen repeatedly, ten times or more. The rearrangement uses TRBV7-2 and TRBJ2-7; 10 bases map to TRBD2. V lost 5 bases, J lost 9 bases, and 13 bases stayed unmatched. The germline V gene encodes CDR1 SGHTA and CDR2 FQGNSA. This CDR3 is built from 15 residues. Written as DNA, the CDR3 is TGTGCCAGCAGCACGGTAGGGACTAGCGCACGGGGGCAGTACTTC. As protein: CASSTVGTSARGQYF.

This clonotype has only a few counts. The rearrangement links TRBV6-1 to TRBJ2-1; the match to TRBD2 covers 7 bases. Germline assignment: CDR1 MNHNS and CDR2 SASEGT. Trimming cost V 8 bases and J 1 base; bases outside gene matches: 5. The CDR3 extends over 14 amino acids. The CDR3 nucleotides read TGTGCCAGCCTAGGGGAGGGATCCTACAATGAGCAGTTCTTC. This gives the protein CASLGEGSYNEQFF.

As concerns this clonotype: A much larger clone lies a single base off, so this may be a read error. V and J are TRBV6-2 or TRBV6-3 and TRBJ1-2; 7 bases line up with TRBD1. The CDR3 totals 16 residues. Germline V lookup: CDR1 MNHEY, CDR2 SVGEGT. The CDR3 is CASSEVRQGLNYGHTF. CDR3 nucleotide sequence: TGTGCCAGCAGTGAAGTGAGACAGGGACTCAACTATGGCCACACCTTC.

This clonotype was picked up many times. The J gene is TRBJ1-2, the V gene TRBV3-1; D is uncertain. Germline V lookup: CDR1 LGHDT, CDR2 YNNKEL (reference sequence). V was clipped by 4 bases and J by 1 base, with 13 bases between them. There are 15 residues in the CDR3. Written as DNA, the CDR3 is TGTGCCAGCAGCCTACTATCGGAGATTAACTATGGCTACACCTTC. Its protein is CASSLLSEINYGYTF.